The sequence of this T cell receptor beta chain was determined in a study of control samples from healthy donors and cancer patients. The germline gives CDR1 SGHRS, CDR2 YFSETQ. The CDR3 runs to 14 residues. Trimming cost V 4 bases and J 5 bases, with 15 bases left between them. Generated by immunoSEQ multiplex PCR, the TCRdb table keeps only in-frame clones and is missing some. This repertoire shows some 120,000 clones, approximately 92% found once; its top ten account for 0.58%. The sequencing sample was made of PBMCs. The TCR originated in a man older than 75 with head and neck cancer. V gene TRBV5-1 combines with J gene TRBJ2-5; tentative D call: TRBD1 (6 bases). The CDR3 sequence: CASSVQGIDETQYF. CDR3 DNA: TGCGCCAGCAGCGTACAGGGTATAGACGAGACCCAGTACTTC.